This TCR beta chain was identified in a study of shared clonotypes between healthy human individuals. General study results and limits: Generation probability values for non-shared clonotypes were lower than those for clonotypes shared by all four donors.

Sequenced by immunoSEQ multiplex PCR; TCRdb stores in-frame clones only, minus some. The sample lists about 2,100,000 clones, 90% to 95% occurring once. This clone came up once. Its target is unknown. Naive CD8 isolation took CD45RO-negative cells positively selected for CCR7 and excluded terminally differentiated effector memory CD45RA+ cells. This TCR was recovered from a man aged 18 to 29 in good health. Some clones in this sample may be carry-over from other donors' samples. Sequenced material: naive CD8+ T cells from PBMCs.

The CDR3 loop reads CASSFGTSGKETQYF. For the CDR3, the DNA is TGTGCCAGCAGCTTTGGGACTAGCGGGAAAGAGACCCAGTACTTC. V usage is TRBV5-6 and J usage is TRBJ2-5, with 13 bases fitting TRBD2. The germline gives CDR1 SGHDT, CDR2 YYEEEE. The V and J ends lost 2 bases and 3 bases, in that order; junction bases with no gene match: 1. The CDR3 consists of 15 residues.